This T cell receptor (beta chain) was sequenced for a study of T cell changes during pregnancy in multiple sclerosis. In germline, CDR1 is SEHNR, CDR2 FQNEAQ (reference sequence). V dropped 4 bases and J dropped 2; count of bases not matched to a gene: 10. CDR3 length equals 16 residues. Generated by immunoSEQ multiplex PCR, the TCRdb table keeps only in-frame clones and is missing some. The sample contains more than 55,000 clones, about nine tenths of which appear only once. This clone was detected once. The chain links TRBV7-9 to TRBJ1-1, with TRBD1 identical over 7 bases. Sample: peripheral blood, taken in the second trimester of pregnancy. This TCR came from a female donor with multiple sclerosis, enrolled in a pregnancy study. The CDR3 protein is CASSSTGSVTNTEAFF. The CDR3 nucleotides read TGTGCCAGCAGCTCGACAGGGTCCGTCACAAACACTGAAGCTTTCTTT.